The next 16 T cell receptor beta chains were all read from a single sample in a study of blood T cells in healthy people across ages (dated by TCRdb to the mid-2010s). The library was built by means of 5' RACE. The instrument given in TCRdb is Illumina HiSeq 2500. A second PCR of roughly 6 to 12 cycles was performed with a sample-barcoded 5' primer and a J-beta primer mix. The public reads were reprocessed in TCRdb via fastp at Q25 and MiXCR, keeping in-frame beta chains. Rows matching on CDR3 protein sequence are summarized as one entry with the most common DNA and genes. This sample lists under 950,000 distinct CDR3 sequences; about 20% were detected once. The biggest ten clones account for around 21% of the sample. What was sequenced was blood. The receptor set was obtained from a man between 65 and 85 years old in good health.

The chain uses TRBV12-3 or TRBV12-4 and TRBJ2-5, with D possibly matching TRBD1 (5 bases). The DNA end lines up better with TRBJ2-1; the J call may be wrong. The CDR3 is made up of 12 amino acids. The CDR3, as DNA: TGTGCCAGCAATAGGGGTGGCGGTGAGCAGTTCTTC. Translating it yields CASNRGGGEQFF.

In its sample, this clonotype was seen a few times. The rearrangement uses TRBV28 and TRBJ1-1; D gene ambiguous. Germline lookup yields CDR1 MDHEN and CDR2 SYDVKM. This CDR3 has 12 amino acids. CDR3 loop: CVVVYQNTEAFF. The CDR3 coding sequence is TGTGTTGTGGTGTATCAGAACACTGAAGCTTTCTTT.

The rearrangement joins TRBV12-3 or TRBV12-4 to TRBJ2-7; no firm D call. This CDR3 spans 13 amino acids. CDR3 region: CASRLEFGREQYV. CDR3 sequence (DNA): TGTGCCAGCAGGTTAGAGTTCGGCCGGGAGCAGTACGTC.

This chain connects TRBV3-1 to TRBJ2-4; weak D call: TRBD1 (5 bases). Germline V lookup: CDR1 LGHDT, CDR2 YNNKEL (reference sequence). Trimming left V 5 bases short and J 10 bases short, with 12 bases between. The CDR3 sequence is 12 residues long. CDR3 region: CASSEKQAIQYF. CDR3 in DNA: TGTGCCAGCAGCGAAAAACAGGCTATTCAGTACTTC.

In this sample, this clonotype turned up a few times. The chain links TRBV28 to TRBJ2-7, with D uncertain. This CDR3 comprises 13 residues. V gave up 3 bases and J gave up 0 bases, with 6 bases separating them. From germline, CDR1 is MDHEN and CDR2 SYDVKM. CDR3 sequence reads: CASSFQYSYEQYF. CDR3 coding DNA: TGTGCCAGCAGTTTTCAGTACTCCTACGAGCAGTACTTC.

Remarks on this clonotype: The junction differs from germline at one of its ends, possibly a read error. The chain recombines TRBV29-1 with TRBJ2-1; a weak D match, TRBD1 (6 bases). CDR3 length equals 15 residues. Germline CDR1 reads SQVTM; CDR2 reads ANQGSEA. CDR3: CSAFPNRGQYNEQLF. Written as DNA, the CDR3 is TGCAGCGCTTTCCCAAACCGAGGACAGTACAATGAGCAGCTCTTC.

This clonotype was detected only once. This sequence joins TRBV15 and TRBJ2-1; TRBD2 agrees at 11 bases. The J call is uncertain, as TRBJ2-5 better fits the DNA end. The germline V gene has CDR1 LNHNV and CDR2 YYDKDF (reference sequence). The CDR3 is 18 amino acids. CDR3 nucleotides: TGTGCCACCAGCAGAGATAGGCTAGCGGGAGGATCGGTCGAGACCCAGTACTTC. Translated, it gives CATSRDRLAGGSVETQYF.

The chain is built from TRBV29-1 and TRBJ2-5; a weak D match, TRBD2 (6 bases). This CDR3 is 12 amino acids long. The V and J ends lost 5 bases and 5 bases respectively, with 12 bases between them. Looked up from germline, CDR1 is SQVTM and CDR2 is ANQGSEA. CDR3 protein: CSVFKGGETQYF. Here the CDR3 DNA reads TGCAGCGTTTTCAAGGGAGGCGAGACCCAGTACTTC. Full variable domain (outside the CDR3, taken from reference TRBV29-1 and TRBJ2-5): SAVISQKPSRDICQRGTSLTIQCQVDSQVTMMFWYRQQPGQSLTLIATANQGSEATYESGFVIDKFPISRPNLTFSTLTVSNMSPEDSSIYLCSVFKGGETQYFGPGTRLLVL.

This clonotype appeared a few times. This chain uses TRBV5-4 with TRBJ2-1; 8 bases are a match to TRBD2. Per germline, CDR1 SGHNT and CDR2 YYREEE (reference sequence). The V segment lost 2 bases and the J segment 5 bases; nucleotides outside the gene matches: 9. This CDR3 spans 16 amino acids. Here the CDR3 reads CASSFDVGGADNEQFF. The CDR3 region has the DNA TGTGCCAGCAGCTTCGATGTCGGGGGGGCCGACAATGAGCAGTTCTTC.

The chain is built from TRBV5-1 and TRBJ2-3; 11 nucleotides align to TRBD2. The CDR3 loop spans 18 amino acids. CDR1 and CDR2 from the germline V gene are SGHRS and YFSETQ. Germline trimming cut 5 bases from V and 0 bases from J; bases unmatched to any gene: 11. The CDR3: CASSSTSGARPSTDTQYF. DNA for the CDR3: TGCGCCAGCAGTTCGACTAGCGGGGCGCGGCCTAGCACAGATACGCAGTATTTT.

The chain is built from TRBV7-2 and TRBJ2-5, with a possible D match to TRBD2 (6 bases). The CDR3 is 16 residues long. With 0 bases removed from V and 9 bases from J, the gap between germline ends came to 20 bases. Germline CDR1 and CDR2: SGHTA and FQGNSA. The CDR3 protein is CASSLAASFGGKAQYF. The CDR3 DNA follows: TGTGCCAGCAGCTTAGCGGCTAGCTTTGGGGGGAAGGCCCAGTACTTC.

This clonotype was seen repeatedly, ten times or more. The CDR3 here is CSVVRGTEGYTF. In nucleotides, the CDR3 is TGCAGCGTCGTGCGGGGGACCGAGGGCTACACCTTC. This chain connects TRBV29-1 to TRBJ1-2; perhaps TRBD1 as D (5 bases). Germline V gene data show CDR1 as SQVTM and CDR2 as ANQGSEA. V was pared by 6 bases and J by 8 bases, with 16 bases between. CDR3 length: 12 residues. Full variable domain (missing parts from reference TRBV29-1 and TRBJ1-2): SAVISQKPSRDICQRGTSLTIQCQVDSQVTMMFWYRQQPGQSLTLIATANQGSEATYESGFVIDKFPISRPNLTFSTLTVSNMSPEDSSIYLCSVVRGTEGYTFGSGTRLTVV.

This clonotype was seen a handful of times. The CDR3, as DNA: TGCGCCAGCAGTGAGGTGGTTATGAACACTGAAGCTTTCTTT. Translation: CASSEVVMNTEAFF. J is TRBJ1-1 and V is TRBV5-1; D uncertain. CDR1 and CDR2 (germline): SGHRS, YFSETQ. V was cut by 5 bases and J by 0 bases, with 11 bases left in between. The CDR3 has 14 amino acids.

This clonotype occurred a few times. This chain uses TRBV7-6 with TRBJ1-4; no clear D gene. There are 14 residues in the CDR3. V was trimmed by 1 base and J by 7 bases, leaving 10 bases between them. The V gene's germline CDR1 is SGHVS and CDR2 FNYEAQ. The CDR3 loop is CASSLVRGGEKLFF. DNA of the CDR3: TGTGCCAGCAGCTTAGTTCGCGGTGGTGAAAAACTGTTTTTT.

This clonotype was counted many times. The genes are TRBV10-3 and TRBJ2-1, with D unresolved. V lost 2 bases and J 6 bases, leaving 2 bases between the germline ends. There are 11 residues in the CDR3. Germline CDR1 is ENHRY and CDR2 is SYGVKD. CDR3 nucleotide sequence: TGTGCCATCAGTGAGGCCAATGAGCAGTTCTTC. This sequence encodes CAISEANEQFF.

The chain couples TRBV29-1 to TRBJ2-4, with D unresolved. Trimming removed 6 bases at V and 9 bases at J, with 18 bases between. The CDR3 has 13 amino acids. Germline CDR1 is SQVTM and CDR2 is ANQGSEA. The CDR3 loop is CSVGHISQSIQYF. CDR3 in DNA: TGCAGCGTCGGCCACATTAGCCAAAGCATTCAGTACTTC.